The TCR beta chain under discussion was sequenced for a study of blood T cells in healthy people across ages. The study's findings and limits: It was held that diversity estimates obtained from one million T cells represented underestimates.

Alongside a J-beta primer mix, a sample-barcoded 5' primer served in a second PCR lasting roughly 7 to 12 cycles. MiXCR, run by TCRdb on the 5' RACE reads, gives a single entry per CDR3 protein. The sample consists of 800,000 or so distinct CDR3 sequences, approximately 25% of them appearing once. The extraction recovered at least 5 micrograms of total RNA per sample. Losses at the gene ends were 0 bases for V and 6 bases for J; bases not matched to a gene: 14. The CDR3 totals 19 residues. Germline V gives CDR1 MNHEY, CDR2 SVGAGI. Concerning this clonotype itself: The antigen is not known.

The sample was also reused in another study, on T cells of mothers and their children.

Sequenced: blood. This TCR was sampled from a boy aged 5 to 17 in good health. This chain links TRBV6-5 with TRBJ1-4, with TRBD1 matching over 9 bases. CDR3 bases: TGTGCCAGCAGTTACTCGATAACAGGGGGCGTAGGGTCCGATGAAAAACTGTTTTTT. Protein: CASSYSITGGVGSDEKLFF.